This TCR beta chain was found in a study of early T cells in non-severe SARS-CoV-2 infection. Study-level background: Sequencing was performed on bulk RNA from unsorted whole blood, leaving chains unpaired.

Individual cDNA molecules received unique molecular identifiers during library preparation. Using its own MiXCR run on the 5' RACE reads, TCRdb lists one record per CDR3 protein. The sample carries under 95,000 distinct CDR3 sequences, around 12% recorded once. The CDR3 loop spans 14 amino acids. Trimming took 3 bases from V and 8 from J, leaving 15 bases between them. The germline V gene has CDR1 SGDLS and CDR2 YYNGEE. By sample fraction, this clonotype is medium-sized. The V and J genes are TRBV9 and TRBJ2-1, with TRBD2 as a possible D gene (5 bases). Sequenced input: whole blood. The TCR sequence derives from an adult who was a healthcare worker with PCR-confirmed SARS-CoV-2 infection or an uninfected control (not recorded which). The CDR3 sequence: CASSALGLAHEQFF. The DNA for the CDR3 is TGTGCCAGCAGCGCCCTCGGGCTAGCCCATGAGCAGTTCTTC.